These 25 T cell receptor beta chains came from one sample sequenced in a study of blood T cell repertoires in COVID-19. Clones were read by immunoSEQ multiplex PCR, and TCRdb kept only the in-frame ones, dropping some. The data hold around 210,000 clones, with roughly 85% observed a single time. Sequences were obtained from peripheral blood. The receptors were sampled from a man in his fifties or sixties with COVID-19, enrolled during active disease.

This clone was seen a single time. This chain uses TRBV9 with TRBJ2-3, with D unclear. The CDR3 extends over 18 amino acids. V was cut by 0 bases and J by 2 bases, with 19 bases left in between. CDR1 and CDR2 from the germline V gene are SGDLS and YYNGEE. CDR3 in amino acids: CASSVGSGNVRFTDTQYF. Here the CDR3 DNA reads TGTGCCAGCAGCGTAGGGTCCGGAAATGTGAGGTTCACAGATACGCAGTATTTT.

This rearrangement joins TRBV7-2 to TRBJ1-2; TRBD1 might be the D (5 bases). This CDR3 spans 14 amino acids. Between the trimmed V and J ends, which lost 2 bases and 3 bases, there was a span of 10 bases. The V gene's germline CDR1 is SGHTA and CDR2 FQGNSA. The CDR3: CASSLMGRDYGYTF. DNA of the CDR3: TGTGCCAGCAGCTTAATGGGGCGCGACTATGGCTACACCTTC.

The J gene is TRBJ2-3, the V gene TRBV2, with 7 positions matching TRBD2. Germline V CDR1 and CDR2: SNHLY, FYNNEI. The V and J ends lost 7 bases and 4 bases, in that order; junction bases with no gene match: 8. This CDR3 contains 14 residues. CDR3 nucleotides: TGTGCCAGCAAGCCGACCGGGGGGTCAGATACGCAGTATTTT. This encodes CASKPTGGSDTQYF.

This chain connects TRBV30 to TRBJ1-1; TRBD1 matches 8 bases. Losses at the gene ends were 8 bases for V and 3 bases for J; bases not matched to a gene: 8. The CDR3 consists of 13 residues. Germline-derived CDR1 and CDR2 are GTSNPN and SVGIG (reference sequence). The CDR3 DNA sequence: TGTGCCAACTCCAGGGGGCACTACACTGAAGCTTTCTTT. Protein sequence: CANSRGHYTEAFF.

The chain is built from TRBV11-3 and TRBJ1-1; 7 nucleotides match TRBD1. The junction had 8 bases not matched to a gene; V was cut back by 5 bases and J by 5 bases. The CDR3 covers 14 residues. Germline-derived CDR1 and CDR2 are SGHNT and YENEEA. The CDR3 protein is CASSATGRGTEAFF. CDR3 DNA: TGTGCCAGCAGCGCGACAGGGCGCGGGACTGAAGCTTTCTTT. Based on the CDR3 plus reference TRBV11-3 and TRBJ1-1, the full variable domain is EAGVVQSPRYKIIEKKQPVAFWCNPISGHNTLYWYLQNLGQGPELLIRYENEEAVDDSQLPKDRFSAERLKGVDSTLKIQPAELGDSAVYLCASSATGRGTEAFFGQGTRLTVV.

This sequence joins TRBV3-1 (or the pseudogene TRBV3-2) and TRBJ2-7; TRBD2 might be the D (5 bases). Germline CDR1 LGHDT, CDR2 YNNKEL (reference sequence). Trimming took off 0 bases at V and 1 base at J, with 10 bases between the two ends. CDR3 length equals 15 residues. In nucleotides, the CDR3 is TGTGCCAGCAGCCAAGAGTCCGAGGGATCCTACGAGCAGTACTTC. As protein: CASSQESEGSYEQYF.

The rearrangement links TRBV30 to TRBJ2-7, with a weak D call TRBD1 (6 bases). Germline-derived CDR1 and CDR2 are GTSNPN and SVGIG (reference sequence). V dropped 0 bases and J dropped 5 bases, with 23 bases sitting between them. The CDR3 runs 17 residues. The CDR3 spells CAWSVLGGHGKIHEQYF. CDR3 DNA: TGTGCCTGGAGTGTATTAGGGGGACACGGGAAAATTCACGAGCAGTACTTC.

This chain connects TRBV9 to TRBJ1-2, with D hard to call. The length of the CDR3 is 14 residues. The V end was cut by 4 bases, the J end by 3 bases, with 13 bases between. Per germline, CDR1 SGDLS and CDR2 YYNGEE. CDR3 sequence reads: CASSPGSVYYGYTF. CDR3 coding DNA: TGTGCCAGCAGCCCCGGGTCCGTTTACTATGGCTACACCTTC.

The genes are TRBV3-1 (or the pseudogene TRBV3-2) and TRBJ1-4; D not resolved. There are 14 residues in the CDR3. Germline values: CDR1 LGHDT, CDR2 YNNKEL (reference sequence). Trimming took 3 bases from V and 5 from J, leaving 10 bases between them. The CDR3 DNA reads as TGTGCCAGCAGCCAGGGCAGCAAAAATGAAAAACTGTTTTTT. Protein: CASSQGSKNEKLFF.

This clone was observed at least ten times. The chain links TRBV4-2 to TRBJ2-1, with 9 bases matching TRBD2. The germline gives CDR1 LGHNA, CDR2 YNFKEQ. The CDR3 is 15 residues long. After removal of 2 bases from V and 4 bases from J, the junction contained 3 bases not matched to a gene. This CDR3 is CASSQMRGGYNEQFF. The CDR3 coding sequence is TGTGCCAGCAGCCAAATGCGGGGGGGTTACAATGAGCAGTTCTTC.

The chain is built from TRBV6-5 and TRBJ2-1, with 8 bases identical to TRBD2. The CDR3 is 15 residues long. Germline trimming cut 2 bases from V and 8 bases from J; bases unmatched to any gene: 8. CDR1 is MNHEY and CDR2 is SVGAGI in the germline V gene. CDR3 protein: CASSYSGGGLYEQFF. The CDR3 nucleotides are TGTGCCAGCAGTTACAGTGGCGGGGGGTTATATGAGCAGTTCTTC.

The CDR3 bases are TGCGCCAGCAGCCAAGATCCGAGGGGCAATCAGCCCCAGCATTTT. Residues: CASSQDPRGNQPQHF. This chain links TRBV4-1 with TRBJ1-5, with D hard to call. Germline V gives CDR1 MGHRA, CDR2 YSYEKL. The CDR3 totals 15 residues. V was trimmed by 0 bases and J by 2 bases, leaving 8 bases between them.

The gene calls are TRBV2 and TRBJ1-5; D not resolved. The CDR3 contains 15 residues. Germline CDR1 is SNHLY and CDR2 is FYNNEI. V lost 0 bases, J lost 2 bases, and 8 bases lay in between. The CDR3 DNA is TGTGCCAGCAGTGAAGCGGGAGGCGGCAATCAGCCCCAGCATTTT. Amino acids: CASSEAGGGNQPQHF. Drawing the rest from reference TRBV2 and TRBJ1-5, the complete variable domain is EPEVTQTPSHQVTQMGQEVILRCVPISNHLYFYWYRQILGQKVEFLVSFYNNEISEKSEIFDDQFSVERPDGSNFTLKIRSTKLEDSAMYFCASSEAGGGNQPQHFGDGTRLSIL.

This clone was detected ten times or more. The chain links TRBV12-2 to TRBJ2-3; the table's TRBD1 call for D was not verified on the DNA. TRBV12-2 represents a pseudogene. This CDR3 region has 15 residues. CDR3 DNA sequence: TGTGCAAGTCGCTACGGACAGGGTTGCACAGATACGCAGTATTTT. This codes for CASRYGQGCTDTQYF.

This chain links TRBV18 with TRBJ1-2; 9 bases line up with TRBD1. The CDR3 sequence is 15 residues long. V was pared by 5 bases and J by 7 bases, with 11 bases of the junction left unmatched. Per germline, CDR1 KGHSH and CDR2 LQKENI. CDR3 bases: TGTGCCAGCTCATCATCAAAGGGGACAGGGAGTGGCTACACCTTC. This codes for CASSSSKGTGSGYTF.

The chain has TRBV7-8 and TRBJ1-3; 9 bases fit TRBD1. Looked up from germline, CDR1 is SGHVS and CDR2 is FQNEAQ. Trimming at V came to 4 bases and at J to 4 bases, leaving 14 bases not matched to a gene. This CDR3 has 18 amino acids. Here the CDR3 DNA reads TGTGCCAGCAGCTCTAGGGCTGACAGGGGGACGACCGGAAACACCATATATTTT. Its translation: CASSSRADRGTTGNTIYF.

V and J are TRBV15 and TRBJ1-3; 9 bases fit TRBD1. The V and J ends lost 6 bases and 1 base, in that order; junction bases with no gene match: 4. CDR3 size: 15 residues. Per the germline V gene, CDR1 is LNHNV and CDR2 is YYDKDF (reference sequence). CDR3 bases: TGTGCCACCAGACGGGACAGGGTTTCTGGAAACACCATATATTTT. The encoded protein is CATRRDRVSGNTIYF.

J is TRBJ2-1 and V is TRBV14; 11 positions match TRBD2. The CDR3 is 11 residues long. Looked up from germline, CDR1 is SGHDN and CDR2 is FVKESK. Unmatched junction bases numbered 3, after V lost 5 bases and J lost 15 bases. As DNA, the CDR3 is TGTGCCAGCAGCAAGACTAGCGGGGTGTTCTTC. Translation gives CASSKTSGVFF.

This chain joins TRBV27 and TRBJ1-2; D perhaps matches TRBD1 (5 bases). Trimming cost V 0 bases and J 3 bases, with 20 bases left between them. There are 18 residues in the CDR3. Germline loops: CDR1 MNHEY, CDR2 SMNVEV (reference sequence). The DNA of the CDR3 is TGTGCCAGCAGTTTATCCTACCAGGCTCTTGGGGCGTACTATGGCTACACCTTC. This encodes CASSLSYQALGAYYGYTF.

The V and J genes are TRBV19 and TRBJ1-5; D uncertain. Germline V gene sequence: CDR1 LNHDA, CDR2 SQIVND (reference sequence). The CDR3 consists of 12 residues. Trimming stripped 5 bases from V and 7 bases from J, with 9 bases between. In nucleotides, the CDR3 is TGTGCCAGTAGTGGACTAGGGCAGCCCCAGCATTTT. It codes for CASSGLGQPQHF.

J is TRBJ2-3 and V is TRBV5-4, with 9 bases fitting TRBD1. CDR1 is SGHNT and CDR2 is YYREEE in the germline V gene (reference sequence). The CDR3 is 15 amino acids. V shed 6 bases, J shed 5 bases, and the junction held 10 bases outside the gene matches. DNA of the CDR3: TGTGCCAGCAACACCGGGACAGGGAGGATAGATACGCAGTATTTT. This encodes CASNTGTGRIDTQYF.

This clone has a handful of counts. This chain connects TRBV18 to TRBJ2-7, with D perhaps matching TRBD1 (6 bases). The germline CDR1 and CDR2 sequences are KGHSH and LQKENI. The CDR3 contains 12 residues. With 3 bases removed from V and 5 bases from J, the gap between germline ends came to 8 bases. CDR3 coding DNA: TGTGCCAGCTCACCGGGGGCGAACGAGCAGTACTTC. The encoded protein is CASSPGANEQYF.

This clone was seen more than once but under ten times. The CDR3, as DNA: TGCAGCGTTGACGCGCAGGGGGACAGGGACGAGCAGTACTTC. Encoded protein: CSVDAQGDRDEQYF. The rearrangement joins TRBV29-1 to TRBJ2-7; 9 nucleotides match TRBD1. The CDR3 length is 14 residues. V gave up 3 bases and J gave up 5 bases; unmatched junction bases: 8. Germline CDR1 reads SQVTM; CDR2 reads ANQGSEA.

The CDR3 DNA reads TGTGCCTGGAGTAACGGGGGGACTAACACCTTC. Translating it yields CAWSNGGTNTF. The genes are TRBV30 and TRBJ1-2; a weak D match, TRBD1 (5 bases). The V gene lost 2 bases and the J gene lost 12 bases, with 13 bases spanning the gap. This CDR3 is 11 amino acids long. The germline V gene has CDR1 GTSNPN and CDR2 SVGIG (reference sequence).

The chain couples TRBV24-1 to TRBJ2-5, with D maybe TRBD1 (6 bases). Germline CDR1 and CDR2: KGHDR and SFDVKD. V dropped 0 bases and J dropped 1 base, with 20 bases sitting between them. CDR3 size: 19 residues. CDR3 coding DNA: TGTGCCACCAGTGATTTGAAGGAACAGGGCTTGATCCGCCAAGAGACCCAGTACTTC. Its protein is CATSDLKEQGLIRQETQYF.